Presented here are 10 T cell receptor beta chains from one specimen sequenced in a study of radiotherapy plus CTLA-4 blockade in lung cancer. Clones were sequenced by immunoSEQ multiplex PCR, and TCRdb holds only the in-frame ones, with some missing. The sample records around 85,000 clones, approximately 84% being singletons. This specimen was peripheral blood, taken from a patient treated with radiotherapy plus ipilimumab. Receptor source: a human donor with non-small cell lung cancer who had a partial response to radiotherapy plus ipilimumab.

This chain uses TRBV5-6 with TRBJ1-1, with 9 bases aligning to TRBD1. CDR3 length: 14 residues. Germline V gene lookup returns CDR1 SGHDT and CDR2 YYEEEE. J lost 1 base, V lost 5 bases, and 3 bases had no gene match. The CDR3 sequence is CASSRQGGNTEAFF. The CDR3, as DNA: TGTGCCAGCAGTCGACAGGGGGGGAACACTGAAGCTTTCTTT.

The V gene is TRBV28, the J gene TRBJ1-1; D call uncertain. The CDR3 runs 11 residues. V dropped 6 bases and J dropped 7 bases, with 9 bases sitting between them. The germline V gene encodes CDR1 MDHEN and CDR2 SYDVKM. The CDR3 DNA sequence: TGTGCCAGCAGAACCGGAGTTGAAGCTTTCTTT. This encodes CASRTGVEAFF.

This rearrangement joins TRBV7-2 to TRBJ1-3; 7 bases match TRBD1. CDR1 SGHTA and CDR2 FQGNSA come from the germline V gene. V gave up 1 base and J gave up 8 bases; unmatched junction bases: 5. This CDR3 region has 14 residues. DNA of the CDR3: TGTGCCAGCAGCTTAGTCTGGCAGGGGGACACCATATATTTT. This encodes CASSLVWQGDTIYF. Supplemented by reference TRBV7-2 and TRBJ1-3, the full variable domain reads GAGVSQSPSNKVTEKGKDVELRCDPISGHTALYWYRQSLGQGLEFLIYFQGNSAPDKSGLPSDRFSAERTGGSVSTLTIQRTQQEDSAVYLCASSLVWQGDTIYFGEGSWLTVV.

This clone was detected a few times. The chain is built from TRBV19 and TRBJ2-7, with TRBD1 identical over 8 bases. The CDR3 has 15 residues. V was pared by 5 bases and J by 0 bases, with 6 bases of the junction left unmatched. Germline assignment: CDR1 LNHDA and CDR2 SQIVND (reference sequence). The CDR3 DNA reads TGTGCCAGTAGTTGGGATGGACAGGGCTCCTACGAGCAGTACTTC. It codes for CASSWDGQGSYEQYF.

This chain connects TRBV6-1 to TRBJ2-6; D is unresolved. The V end was cut by 4 bases, the J end by 2 bases, with 9 bases between. CDR3 size: 15 residues. In germline, CDR1 is MNHNS, CDR2 SASEGT. The CDR3 region has the DNA TGTGCCAGCAGTGGTCAAAGCCCTGGGGCCAACGTCCTGACTTTC. Encoded protein: CASSGQSPGANVLTF.

V usage is TRBV11-2 and J usage is TRBJ2-1, with 14 bases that match TRBD2. The ends lost 5 bases at V and 8 bases at J; junction bases unmatched: 8. The V gene's germline CDR1 is SGHAT and CDR2 FQNNGV. The CDR3 extends over 16 amino acids. CDR3 region: CASSRTGLAGVHEQFF. CDR3 in DNA: TGTGCCAGCAGCCGAACGGGACTAGCGGGAGTTCATGAGCAGTTCTTC.

The rearrangement links TRBV25-1 to TRBJ1-1; a weak D match, TRBD1 (6 bases). CDR3 size: 14 residues. Looked up from germline, CDR1 is MGHDK and CDR2 is SYGVNS. V gave up 6 bases and J gave up 0 bases, with 11 bases separating them. The CDR3 reads CASRRGMVNTEAFF. CDR3 nucleotides: TGTGCCAGCAGGAGGGGGATGGTGAACACTGAAGCTTTCTTT.

V gene TRBV6-1 combines with J gene TRBJ2-5; 7 nucleotides align to TRBD1. Trimming removed 4 bases from V and 2 bases from J; junction bases left unmatched: 1. The germline CDR1 and CDR2 sequences are MNHNS and SASEGT. The CDR3 extends over 13 amino acids. The CDR3 is CASSVQGQETQYF. DNA for the CDR3: TGTGCCAGCAGTGTACAGGGGCAAGAGACCCAGTACTTC.

The V call is TRBV15, the J call TRBJ2-5, with a possible D match to TRBD2 (5 bases). The CDR3 loop spans 15 amino acids. The V end lost 1 base, the J end lost 3 bases, and 12 bases lay between the germline ends. Germline lookup yields CDR1 LNHNV and CDR2 YYDKDF (reference sequence). The CDR3 DNA follows: TGTGCCACCAGCAGAGTGGGAGTTGGAGAAGAGACCCAGTACTTC. Amino acid sequence: CATSRVGVGEETQYF.

The chain is built from TRBV14 and TRBJ2-2, with TRBD1 identical over 8 bases. Germline trimming cut 5 bases from V and 2 bases from J; bases unmatched to any gene: 4. The CDR3 loop spans 15 amino acids. Germline CDR1 reads SGHDN; CDR2 reads FVKESK. The CDR3 DNA reads TGTGCCAGCAGCTCCAGGGGGCGAAACACCGGGGAGCTGTTTTTT. Encoded protein: CASSSRGRNTGELFF.